This is a list of T cell receptor beta chains from one sample in a study of T cells in Graves' hyperthyroidism and ophthalmopathy. MiXCR, run by TCRdb on the multiplex PCR reads, gives a single entry per CDR3 protein. The sample contains 300,000 to 450,000 distinct CDR3 sequences, roughly 25% of which appear only once. The source material was blood. The receptors shown here come from a man over 45 with Graves' hyperthyroidism. Each CDR3 is given with its conserved first and last residue. The D gene is left open where the match is weak.

TRBJ2-7	TRBV20-1	TRBD2	CSARELAGAYEQYF
TRBJ2-3	TRBV20-1	TRBD2	CSARLLAGGNTDTQYF
TRBJ2-7	TRBV7-8	-	CASSLPLGGIPPYEQYF
TRBJ1-6	TRBV12-3/TRBV12-4	-	CASSRAGRQLSPLHF
TRBJ2-1	TRBV7-9	-	CASSLNSGAGNEQFF
TRBJ2-1	TRBV20-1	TRBD2	CSARRLAGSYNEQFF
TRBJ2-1	TRBV7-3	TRBD2	CASSQDGTSGINEQFF
TRBJ2-1	TRBV2	TRBD2	CASGRRSGLTSGSGRYNEQFF
TRBJ2-3	TRBV12-3/TRBV12-4	TRBD2	CASSPGGPRTDTQYF
TRBJ2-5	TRBV10-1	-	CASSESAGRGETQYF
TRBJ2-7	TRBV5-4	-	CASSLQAGTTYEQYF
TRBJ1-5	TRBV7-9	-	CASSSGSDYQHF
TRBJ2-1	TRBV4-2	TRBD1	CASSQLFDRGINEQFF
TRBJ1-6	TRBV15	-	CATSSDRTNSPLHF
TRBJ2-7	TRBV19	-	CASSIDWDGEQYF
TRBJ2-1	TRBV10-1	-	CASSEGAKEQFF
TRBJ2-2	TRBV6-1	-	CASSIGKNTGELFF
TRBJ2-7	TRBV29-1	-	CSVEGRTYEQYF
TRBJ2-7	TRBV20-1	TRBD2	CSANPRQREGYEQYF
TRBJ2-2	TRBV4-1	-	CASGIPGATGELFF
TRBJ2-7	TRBV11-3	TRBD1	CASSRETGVLTYEQYF
TRBJ1-1	TRBV14	-	CASSPLSGLPSDTEAFF
TRBJ2-3	TRBV6-2/TRBV6-3	-	CASSLAETDTQYF
TRBJ1-6	TRBV12-3/TRBV12-4	-	CASSLARSPLHF
TRBJ1-4	TRBV20-1	TRBD1	CSASRGSRDEKLFF
TRBJ2-1	TRBV9	TRBD2	CASSAGLAGVVDEQFF
TRBJ1-5	TRBV3-1	-	CASSQLENQPQHF
TRBJ1-2	TRBV5-1	-	CASSLVVGEDYGYTF
TRBJ2-1	TRBV6-1	TRBD2	CASIATGTSSYNEQFF
TRBJ2-1	TRBV20-1	-	CSASRSSSYNEQFF
TRBJ2-5	TRBV28	-	CASSFSGGVQETQYF
TRBJ1-1	TRBV18	-	CASSPPTYTEAFF
TRBJ2-7	TRBV14	TRBD2	CASSRGLAAYEQYF
TRBJ2-5	TRBV4-1	-	CASSHGGAKETQYF
TRBJ2-3	TRBV6-1	-	CASSGPRGGTQYF
TRBJ2-7	TRBV7-3	TRBD1	CASSLGTGFEQYF
TRBJ2-3	TRBV5-4	-	CASSLAAEDTQYF
TRBJ2-1	TRBV5-1	TRBD2	CASSSLAGGQNEQFF
TRBJ2-1	TRBV12-3/TRBV12-4	TRBD2	CASSLLAGDWDEQFF
TRBJ2-1	TRBV7-9	TRBD2	CASRLGLAGASSYNEQFF
TRBJ2-2	TRBV24-1	-	CATSSGTDTGELFF
TRBJ1-1	TRBV10-3	-	CAISEIGTNTEAFF
TRBJ2-1	TRBV29-1	TRBD1	CSGDRGLNEQFF
TRBJ2-7	TRBV3-1	-	CASGGRGGPYEQYF
TRBJ2-1	TRBV11-2	-	CASSLGGVVSHEQFF
TRBJ2-2	TRBV11-2	-	CASSLMDTGELFF